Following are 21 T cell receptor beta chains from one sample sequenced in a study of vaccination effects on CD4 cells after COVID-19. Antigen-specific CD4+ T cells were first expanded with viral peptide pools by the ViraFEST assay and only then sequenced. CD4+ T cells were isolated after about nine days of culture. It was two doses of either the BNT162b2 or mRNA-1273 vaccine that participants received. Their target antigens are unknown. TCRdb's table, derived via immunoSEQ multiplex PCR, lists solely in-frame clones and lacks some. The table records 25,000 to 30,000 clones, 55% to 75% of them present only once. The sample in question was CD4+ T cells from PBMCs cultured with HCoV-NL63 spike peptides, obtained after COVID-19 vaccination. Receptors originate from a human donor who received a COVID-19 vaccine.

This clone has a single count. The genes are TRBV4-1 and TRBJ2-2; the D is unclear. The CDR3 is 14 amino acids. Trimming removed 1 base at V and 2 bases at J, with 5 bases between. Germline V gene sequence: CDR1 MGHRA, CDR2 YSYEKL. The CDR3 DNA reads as TGCGCCAGCAGCCAAGCCCCCAACACCGGGGAGCTGTTTTTT. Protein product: CASSQAPNTGELFF.

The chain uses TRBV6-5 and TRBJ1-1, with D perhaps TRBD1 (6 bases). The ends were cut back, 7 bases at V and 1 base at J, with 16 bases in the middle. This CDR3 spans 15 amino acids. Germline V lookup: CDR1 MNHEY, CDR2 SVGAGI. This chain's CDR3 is CASKGGGKGNTEAFF. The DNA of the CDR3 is TGTGCCAGCAAGGGGGGGGGAAAGGGGAACACTGAAGCTTTCTTT.

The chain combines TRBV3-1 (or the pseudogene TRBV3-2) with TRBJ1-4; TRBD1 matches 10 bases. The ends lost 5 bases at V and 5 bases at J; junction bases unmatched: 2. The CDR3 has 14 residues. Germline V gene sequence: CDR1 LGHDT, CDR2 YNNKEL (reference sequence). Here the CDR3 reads CASSRTGGNEKLFF. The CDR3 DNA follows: TGTGCCAGCAGCAGGACAGGGGGGAATGAAAAACTGTTTTTT.

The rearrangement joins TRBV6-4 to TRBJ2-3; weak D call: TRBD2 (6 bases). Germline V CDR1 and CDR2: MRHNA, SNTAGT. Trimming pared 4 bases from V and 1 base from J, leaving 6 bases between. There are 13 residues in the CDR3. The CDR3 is CASSASGTDTQYF. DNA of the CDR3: TGTGCCAGCAGTGCTAGCGGCACAGATACGCAGTATTTT.

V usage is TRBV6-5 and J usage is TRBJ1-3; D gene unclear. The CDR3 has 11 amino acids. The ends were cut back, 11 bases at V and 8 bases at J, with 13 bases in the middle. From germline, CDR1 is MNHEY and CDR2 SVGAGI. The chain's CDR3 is CAAQSLDTIYF. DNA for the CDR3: TGTGCCGCACAGAGCCTGGACACCATATATTTT.

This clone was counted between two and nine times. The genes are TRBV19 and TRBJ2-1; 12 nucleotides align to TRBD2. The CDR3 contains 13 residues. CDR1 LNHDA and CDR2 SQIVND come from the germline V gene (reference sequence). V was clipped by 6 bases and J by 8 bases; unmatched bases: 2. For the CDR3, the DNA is TGTGCCAGTAGCCTAGCGGGAGGGGATGAGCAGTTCTTC. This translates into CASSLAGGDEQFF.

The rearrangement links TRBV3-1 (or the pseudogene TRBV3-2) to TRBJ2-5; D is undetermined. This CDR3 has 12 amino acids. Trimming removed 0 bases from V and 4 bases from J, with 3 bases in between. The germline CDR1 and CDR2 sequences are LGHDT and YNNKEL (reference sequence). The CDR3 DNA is TGTGCCAGCAGCCAAGAAGGAGAGACCCAGTACTTC. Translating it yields CASSQEGETQYF.

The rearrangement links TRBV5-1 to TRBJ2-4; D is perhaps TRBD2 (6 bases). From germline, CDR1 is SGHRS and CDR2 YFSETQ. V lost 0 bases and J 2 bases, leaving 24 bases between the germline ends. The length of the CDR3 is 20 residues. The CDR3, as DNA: TGCGCCAGCAGCTTGGCCACTCTCGGCGGGGAACCTATTTCCAAAAACATTCAGTACTTC. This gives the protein CASSLATLGGEPISKNIQYF.

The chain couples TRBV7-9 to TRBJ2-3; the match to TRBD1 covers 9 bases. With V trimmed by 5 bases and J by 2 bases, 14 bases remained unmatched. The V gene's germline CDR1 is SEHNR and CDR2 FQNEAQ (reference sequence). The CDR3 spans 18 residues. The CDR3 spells CASSRTRARDRATDTQYF. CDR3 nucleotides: TGTGCCAGCAGCCGAACACGCGCCCGGGACAGGGCCACAGATACGCAGTATTTT.

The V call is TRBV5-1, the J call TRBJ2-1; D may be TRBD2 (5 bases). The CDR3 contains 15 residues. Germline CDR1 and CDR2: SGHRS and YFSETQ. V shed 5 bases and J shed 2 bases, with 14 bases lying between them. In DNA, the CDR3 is TGCGCCAGCAGTTCAGAGCGGATTACCTACAATGAGCAGTTCTTC. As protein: CASSSERITYNEQFF.

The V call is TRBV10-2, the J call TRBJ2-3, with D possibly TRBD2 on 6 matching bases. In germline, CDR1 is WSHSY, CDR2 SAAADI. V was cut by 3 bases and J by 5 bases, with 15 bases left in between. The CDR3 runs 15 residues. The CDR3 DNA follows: TGCGCCAGCAGTGATTGGGGGAGGTTTAGAGATACGCAGTATTTT. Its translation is CASSDWGRFRDTQYF.

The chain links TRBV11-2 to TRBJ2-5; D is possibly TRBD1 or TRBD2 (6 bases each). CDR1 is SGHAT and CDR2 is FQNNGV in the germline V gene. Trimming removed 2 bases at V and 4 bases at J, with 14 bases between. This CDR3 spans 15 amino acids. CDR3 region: CASSLIGGPLETQYF. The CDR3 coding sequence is TGTGCCAGCAGCTTAATCGGGGGCCCTCTAGAGACCCAGTACTTC.

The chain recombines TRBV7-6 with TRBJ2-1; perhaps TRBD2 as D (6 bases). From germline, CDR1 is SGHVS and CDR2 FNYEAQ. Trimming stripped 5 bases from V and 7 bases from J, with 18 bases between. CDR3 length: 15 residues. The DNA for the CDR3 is TGTGCCAGCAGCGGAGGGTCGAGACAGAGGAATGAGCAGTTCTTC. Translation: CASSGGSRQRNEQFF.

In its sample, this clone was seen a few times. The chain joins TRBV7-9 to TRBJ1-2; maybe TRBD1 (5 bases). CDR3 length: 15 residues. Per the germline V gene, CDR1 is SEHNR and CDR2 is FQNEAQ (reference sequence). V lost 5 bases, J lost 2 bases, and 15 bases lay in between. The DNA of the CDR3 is TGTGCCAGCAGCCCCCGGGGCGGAGAAAACTATGGCTACACCTTC. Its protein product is CASSPRGGENYGYTF.

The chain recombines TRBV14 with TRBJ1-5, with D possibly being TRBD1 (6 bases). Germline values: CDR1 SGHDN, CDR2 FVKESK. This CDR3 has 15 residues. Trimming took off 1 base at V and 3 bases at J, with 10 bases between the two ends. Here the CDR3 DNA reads TGTGCCAGCAGCCAAGGGGGGGCAGACAATCAGCCCCAGCATTTT. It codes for CASSQGGADNQPQHF.

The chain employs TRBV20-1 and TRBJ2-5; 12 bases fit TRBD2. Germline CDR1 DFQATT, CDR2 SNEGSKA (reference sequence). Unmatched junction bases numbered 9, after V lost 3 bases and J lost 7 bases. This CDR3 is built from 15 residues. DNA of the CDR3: TGCAGTGCTAGTGATACTAGCGGGGGGCCTAGGACCCAGTACTTC. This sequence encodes CSASDTSGGPRTQYF.

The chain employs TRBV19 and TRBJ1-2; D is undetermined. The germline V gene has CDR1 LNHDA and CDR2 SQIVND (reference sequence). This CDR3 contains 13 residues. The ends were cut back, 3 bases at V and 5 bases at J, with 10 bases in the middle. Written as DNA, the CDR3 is TGTGCCAGTAGTATCGACTCCTTTTATGGCTACACCTTC. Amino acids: CASSIDSFYGYTF.

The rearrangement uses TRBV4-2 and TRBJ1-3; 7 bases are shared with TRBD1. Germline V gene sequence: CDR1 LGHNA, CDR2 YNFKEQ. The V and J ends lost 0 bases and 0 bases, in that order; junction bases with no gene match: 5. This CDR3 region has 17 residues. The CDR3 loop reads CASSQDARGGSGNTIYF. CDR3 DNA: TGTGCCAGCAGCCAAGATGCCAGGGGGGGCTCTGGAAACACCATATATTTT.

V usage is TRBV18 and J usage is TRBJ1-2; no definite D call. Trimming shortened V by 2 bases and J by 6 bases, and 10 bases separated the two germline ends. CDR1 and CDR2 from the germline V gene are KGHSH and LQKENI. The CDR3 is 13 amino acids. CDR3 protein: CASSPGSKDGYTF. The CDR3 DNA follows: TGTGCCAGCTCACCAGGGTCCAAGGATGGCTACACCTTC.

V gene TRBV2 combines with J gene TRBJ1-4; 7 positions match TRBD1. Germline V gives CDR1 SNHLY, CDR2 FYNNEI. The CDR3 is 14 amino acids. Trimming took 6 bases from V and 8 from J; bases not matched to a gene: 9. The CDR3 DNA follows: TGTGCCAGCAGACGGGACAGATTAAACGAAAAACTGTTTTTT. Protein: CASRRDRLNEKLFF.

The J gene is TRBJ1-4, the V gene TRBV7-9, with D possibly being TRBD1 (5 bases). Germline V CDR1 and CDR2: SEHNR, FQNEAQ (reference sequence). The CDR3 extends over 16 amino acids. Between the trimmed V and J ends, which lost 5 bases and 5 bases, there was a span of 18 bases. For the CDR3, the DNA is TGTGCCAGCAGCCTCGCGGTCGGGGCAGCAAATGAAAAACTGTTTTTT. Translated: CASSLAVGAANEKLFF.